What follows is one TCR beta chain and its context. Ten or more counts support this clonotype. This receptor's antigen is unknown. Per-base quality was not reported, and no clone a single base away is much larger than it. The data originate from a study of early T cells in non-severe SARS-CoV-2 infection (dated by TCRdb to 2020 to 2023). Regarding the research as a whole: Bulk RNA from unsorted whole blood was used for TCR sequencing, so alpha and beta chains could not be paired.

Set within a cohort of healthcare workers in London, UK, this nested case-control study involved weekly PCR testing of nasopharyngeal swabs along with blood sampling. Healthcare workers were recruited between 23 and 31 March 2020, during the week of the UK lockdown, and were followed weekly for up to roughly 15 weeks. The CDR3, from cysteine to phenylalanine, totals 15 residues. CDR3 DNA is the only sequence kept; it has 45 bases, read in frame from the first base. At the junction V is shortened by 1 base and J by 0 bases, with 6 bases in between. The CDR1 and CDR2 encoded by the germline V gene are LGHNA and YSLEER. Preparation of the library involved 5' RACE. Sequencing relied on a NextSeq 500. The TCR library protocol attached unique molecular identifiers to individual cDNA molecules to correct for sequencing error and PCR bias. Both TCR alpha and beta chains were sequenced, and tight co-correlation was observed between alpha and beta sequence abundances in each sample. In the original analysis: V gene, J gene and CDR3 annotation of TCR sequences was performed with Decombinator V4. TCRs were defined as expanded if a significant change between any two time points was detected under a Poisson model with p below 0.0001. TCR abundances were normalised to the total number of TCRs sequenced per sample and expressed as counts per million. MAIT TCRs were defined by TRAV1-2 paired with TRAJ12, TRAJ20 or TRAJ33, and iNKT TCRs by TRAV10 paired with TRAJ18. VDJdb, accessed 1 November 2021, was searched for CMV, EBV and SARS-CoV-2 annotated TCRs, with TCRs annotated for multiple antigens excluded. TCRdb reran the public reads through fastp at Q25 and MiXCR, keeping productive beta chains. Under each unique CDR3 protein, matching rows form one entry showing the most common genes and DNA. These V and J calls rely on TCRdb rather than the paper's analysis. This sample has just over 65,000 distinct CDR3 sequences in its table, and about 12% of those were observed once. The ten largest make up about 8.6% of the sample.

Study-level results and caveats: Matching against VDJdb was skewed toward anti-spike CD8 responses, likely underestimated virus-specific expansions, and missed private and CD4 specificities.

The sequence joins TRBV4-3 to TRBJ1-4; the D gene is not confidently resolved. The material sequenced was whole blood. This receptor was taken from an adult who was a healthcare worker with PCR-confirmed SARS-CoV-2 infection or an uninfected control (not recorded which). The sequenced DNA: TGCGCCAGCAGCCAAGGGCAGTCAACTAATGAAAAACTGTTTTTT. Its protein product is CASSQGQSTNEKLFF.